Here is one TCR beta chain with its context. The antigen is undetermined. Healthy bone marrow donors made up the donor group. Both 60 Vbeta primers and 13 Jbeta primers went into the PCR. The method was immunoSEQ multiplex PCR; TCRdb's version includes in-frame clones alone and lacks a portion of them. The data show roughly 110,000 clones, 70% seen once. This entry is derived from a study of cytomegalovirus exposure and HLA in healthy donors. V dropped 0 bases and J dropped 1 base, with 10 bases sitting between them. The V gene's germline CDR1 is SGHTS and CDR2 YDEGEE. This CDR3 contains 15 residues. General study points: Later analysis found that TCR beta chains associated with HLA were more clonally expanded than other, equally common chains. Data from an earlier analysis indicated that most TCR beta V segments were productive either about 87% or about 30% of the time.

The V gene is TRBV5-8, the J gene TRBJ2-5; a possible D gene is TRBD1 (6 bases). Sequencing was done on a sample of PBMCs. The sequence came from a man aged 25-45 years in good health and CMV-seropositive. CDR3 loop: CASSLGGRLQETQYF. The DNA for the CDR3 is TGTGCCAGCAGCTTGGGGGGGCGGCTCCAAGAGACCCAGTACTTC.